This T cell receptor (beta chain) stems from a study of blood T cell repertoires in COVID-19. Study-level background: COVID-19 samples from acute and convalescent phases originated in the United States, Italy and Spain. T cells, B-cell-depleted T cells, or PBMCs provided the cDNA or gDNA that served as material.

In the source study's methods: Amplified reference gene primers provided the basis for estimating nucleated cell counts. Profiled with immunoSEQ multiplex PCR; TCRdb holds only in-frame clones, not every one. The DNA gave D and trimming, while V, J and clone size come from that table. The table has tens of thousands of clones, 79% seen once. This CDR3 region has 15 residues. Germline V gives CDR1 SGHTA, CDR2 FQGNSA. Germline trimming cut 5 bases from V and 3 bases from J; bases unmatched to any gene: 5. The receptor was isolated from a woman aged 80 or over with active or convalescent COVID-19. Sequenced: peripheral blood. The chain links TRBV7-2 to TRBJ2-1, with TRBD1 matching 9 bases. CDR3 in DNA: TGTGCCAGCAGCCGGGACAGGGCTAACTACAATGAGCAGTTCTTC. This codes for CASSRDRANYNEQFF.